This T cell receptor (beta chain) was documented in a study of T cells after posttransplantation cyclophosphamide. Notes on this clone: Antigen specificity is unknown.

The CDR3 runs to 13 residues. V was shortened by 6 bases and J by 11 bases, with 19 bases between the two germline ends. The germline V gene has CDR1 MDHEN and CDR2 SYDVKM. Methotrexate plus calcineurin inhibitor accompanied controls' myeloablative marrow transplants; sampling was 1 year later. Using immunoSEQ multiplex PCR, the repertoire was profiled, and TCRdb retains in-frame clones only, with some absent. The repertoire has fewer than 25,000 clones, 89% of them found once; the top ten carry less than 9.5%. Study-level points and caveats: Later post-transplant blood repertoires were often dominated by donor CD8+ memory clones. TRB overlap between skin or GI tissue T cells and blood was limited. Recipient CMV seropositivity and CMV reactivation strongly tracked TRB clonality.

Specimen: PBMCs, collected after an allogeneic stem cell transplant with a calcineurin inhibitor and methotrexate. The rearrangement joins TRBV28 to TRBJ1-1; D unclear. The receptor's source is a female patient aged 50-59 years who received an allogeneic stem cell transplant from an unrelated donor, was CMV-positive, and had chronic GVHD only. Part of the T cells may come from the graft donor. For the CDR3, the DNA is TGTGCCAGCAGCCTCCCCTTAAGCGCGGTTGCTTTCTTT. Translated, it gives CASSLPLSAVAFF.